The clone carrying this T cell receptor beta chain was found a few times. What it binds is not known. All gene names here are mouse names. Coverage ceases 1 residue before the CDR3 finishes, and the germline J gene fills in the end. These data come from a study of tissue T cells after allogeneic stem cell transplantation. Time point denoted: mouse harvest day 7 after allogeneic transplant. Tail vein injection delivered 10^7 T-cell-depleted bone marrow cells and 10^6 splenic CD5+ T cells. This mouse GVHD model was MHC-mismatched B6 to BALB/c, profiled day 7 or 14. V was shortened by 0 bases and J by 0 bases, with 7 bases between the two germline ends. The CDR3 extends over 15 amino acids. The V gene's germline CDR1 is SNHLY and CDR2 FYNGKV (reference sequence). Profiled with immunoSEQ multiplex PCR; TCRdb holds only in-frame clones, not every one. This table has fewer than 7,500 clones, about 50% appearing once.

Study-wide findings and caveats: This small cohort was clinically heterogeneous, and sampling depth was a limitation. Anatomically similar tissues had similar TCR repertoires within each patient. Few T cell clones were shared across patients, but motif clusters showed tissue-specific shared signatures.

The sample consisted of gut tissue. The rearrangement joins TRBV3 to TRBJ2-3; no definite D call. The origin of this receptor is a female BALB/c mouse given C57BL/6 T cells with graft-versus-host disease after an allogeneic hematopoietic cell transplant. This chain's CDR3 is CASSLARFSAETLYF. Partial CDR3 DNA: TGTGCCAGCAGCTTAGCCAGATTTAGTGCAGAAACGCTGTAT.